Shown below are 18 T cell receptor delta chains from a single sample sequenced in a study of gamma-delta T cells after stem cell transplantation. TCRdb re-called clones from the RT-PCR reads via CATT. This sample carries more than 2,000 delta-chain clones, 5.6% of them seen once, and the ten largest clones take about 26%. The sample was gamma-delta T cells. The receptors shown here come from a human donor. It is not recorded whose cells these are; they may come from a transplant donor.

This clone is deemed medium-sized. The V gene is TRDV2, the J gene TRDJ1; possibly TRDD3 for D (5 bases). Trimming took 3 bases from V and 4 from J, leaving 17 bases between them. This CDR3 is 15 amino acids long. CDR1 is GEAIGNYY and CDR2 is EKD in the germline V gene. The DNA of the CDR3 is TGTGCCTGTGACGTTGTGGGGAAGTATAACGATAAACTCATCTTT. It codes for CACDVVGKYNDKLIF.

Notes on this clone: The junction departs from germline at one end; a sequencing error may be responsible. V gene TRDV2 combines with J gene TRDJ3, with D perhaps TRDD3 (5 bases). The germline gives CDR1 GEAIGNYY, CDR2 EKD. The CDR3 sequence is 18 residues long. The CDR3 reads CACDTVLADSWDTQQMFF. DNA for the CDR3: TGTGCCTGTGACACCGTACTGGCAGACTCCTGGGACACCCAACAGATGTTTTTC.

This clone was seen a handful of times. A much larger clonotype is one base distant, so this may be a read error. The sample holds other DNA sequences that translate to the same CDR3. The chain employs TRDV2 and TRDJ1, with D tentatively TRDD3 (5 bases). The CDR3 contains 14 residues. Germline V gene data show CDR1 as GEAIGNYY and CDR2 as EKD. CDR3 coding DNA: TGTGCCTGCGACACCGTCTGGGACACCGATAAACTCATCTTT. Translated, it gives CACDTVWDTDKLIF.

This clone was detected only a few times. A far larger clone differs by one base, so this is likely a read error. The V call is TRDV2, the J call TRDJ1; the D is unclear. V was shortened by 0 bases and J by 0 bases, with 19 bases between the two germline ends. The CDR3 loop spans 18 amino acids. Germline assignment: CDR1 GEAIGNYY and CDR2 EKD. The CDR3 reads CACDTVSGSEGHTDKLIF. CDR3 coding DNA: TGTGCCTGTGACACCGTAAGCGGATCTGAGGGGCACACCGATAAACTCATCTTT.

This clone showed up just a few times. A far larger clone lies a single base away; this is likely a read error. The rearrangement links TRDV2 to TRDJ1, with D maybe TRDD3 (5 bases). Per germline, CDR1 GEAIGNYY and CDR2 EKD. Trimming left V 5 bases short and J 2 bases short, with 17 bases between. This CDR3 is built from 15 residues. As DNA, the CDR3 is TGTGCCTGTGGCAATGTTGGGGAGCCTACCGATAAACTCATCTTT. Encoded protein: CACGNVGEPTDKLIF.

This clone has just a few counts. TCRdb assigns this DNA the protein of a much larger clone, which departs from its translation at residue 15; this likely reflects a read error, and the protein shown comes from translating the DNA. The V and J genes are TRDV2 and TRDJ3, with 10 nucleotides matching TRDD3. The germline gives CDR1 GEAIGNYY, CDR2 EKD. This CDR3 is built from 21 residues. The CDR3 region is CACDTVTGGSPSSWGTRQMFF. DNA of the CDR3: TGTGCCTGTGACACCGTGACTGGGGGATCCCCCAGCTCCTGGGGCACCCGACAGATGTTTTTC.

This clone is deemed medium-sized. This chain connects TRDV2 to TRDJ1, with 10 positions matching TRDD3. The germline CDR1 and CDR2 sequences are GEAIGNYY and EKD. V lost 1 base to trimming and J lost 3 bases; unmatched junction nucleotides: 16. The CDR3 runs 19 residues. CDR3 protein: CACDTLLAGDTRFPDKLIF. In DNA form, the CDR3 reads TGTGCCTGTGACACGCTCCTGGCGGGGGATACGCGTTTTCCCGATAAACTCATCTTT.

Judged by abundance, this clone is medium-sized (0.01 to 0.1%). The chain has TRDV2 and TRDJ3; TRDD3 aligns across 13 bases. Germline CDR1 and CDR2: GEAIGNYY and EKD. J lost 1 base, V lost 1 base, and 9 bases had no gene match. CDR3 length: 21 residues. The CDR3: CACDTPSTGGYGSWDTRQMFF. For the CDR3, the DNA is TGTGCCTGTGACACTCCCAGTACTGGGGGATACGGATCCTGGGACACCCGACAGATGTTTTTC.

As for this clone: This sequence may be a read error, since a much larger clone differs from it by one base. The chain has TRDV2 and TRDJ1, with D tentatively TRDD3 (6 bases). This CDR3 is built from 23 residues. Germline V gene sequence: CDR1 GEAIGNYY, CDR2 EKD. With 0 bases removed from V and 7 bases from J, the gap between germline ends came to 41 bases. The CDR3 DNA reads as TGTGCCTGTGACACCGTCACGTCCCCACACTGGGTGATACGCCCCGGGGTTGAAGGTAAACTCATCTTT. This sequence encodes CACDTVTSPHWVIRPGVEGKLIF.

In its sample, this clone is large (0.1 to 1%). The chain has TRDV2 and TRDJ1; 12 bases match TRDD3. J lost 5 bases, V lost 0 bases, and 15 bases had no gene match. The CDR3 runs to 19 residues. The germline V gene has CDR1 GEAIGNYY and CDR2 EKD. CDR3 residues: CACDTVGLGDTHFPDKLIF. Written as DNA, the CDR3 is TGTGCCTGTGACACCGTAGGGCTGGGGGATACGCATTTTCCGGATAAACTCATCTTT.

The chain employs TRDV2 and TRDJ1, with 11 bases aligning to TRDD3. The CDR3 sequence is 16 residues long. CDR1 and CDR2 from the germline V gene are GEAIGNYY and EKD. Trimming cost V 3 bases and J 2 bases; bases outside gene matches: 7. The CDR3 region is CACDDLGDTGTDKLIF. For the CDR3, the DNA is TGTGCCTGTGACGATCTGGGGGATACTGGGACCGATAAACTCATCTTT.

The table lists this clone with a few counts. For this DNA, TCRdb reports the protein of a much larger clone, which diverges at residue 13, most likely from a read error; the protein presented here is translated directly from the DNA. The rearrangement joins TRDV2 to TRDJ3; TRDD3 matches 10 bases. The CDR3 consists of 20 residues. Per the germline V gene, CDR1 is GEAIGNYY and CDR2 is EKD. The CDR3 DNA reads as TGTGCCTGTGACCCGCTACTGGGGGATCGGAGCTCCTGTGACACCCGACAGATGTTTTTC. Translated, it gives CACDPLLGDRSSCDTRQMFF.

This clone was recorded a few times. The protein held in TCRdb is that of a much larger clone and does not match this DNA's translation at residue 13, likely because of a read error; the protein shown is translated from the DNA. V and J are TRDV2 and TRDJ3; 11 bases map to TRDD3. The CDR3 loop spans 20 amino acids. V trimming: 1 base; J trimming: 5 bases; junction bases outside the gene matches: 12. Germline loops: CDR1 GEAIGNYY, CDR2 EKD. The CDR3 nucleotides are TGTGCCTGTGACACTCCCGGGGTGGGGGATACGCGCCGGGACACCCGACAGATGTTTTTC. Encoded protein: CACDTPGVGDTRRDTRQMFF.

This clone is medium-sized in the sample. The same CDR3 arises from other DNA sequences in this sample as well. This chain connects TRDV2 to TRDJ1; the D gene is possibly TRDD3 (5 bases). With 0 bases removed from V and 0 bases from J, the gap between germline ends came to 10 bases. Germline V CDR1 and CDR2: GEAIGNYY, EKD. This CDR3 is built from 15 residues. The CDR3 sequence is CACDTVGINTDKLIF. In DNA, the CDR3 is TGTGCCTGTGACACCGTAGGGATTAACACCGATAAACTCATCTTT.

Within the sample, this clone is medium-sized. CDR3 sequence (DNA): TGTGCCTGTGACACCGTCGGGGGAGCGTACACCGATAAACTCATCTTT. Translating gives CACDTVGGAYTDKLIF. This chain uses TRDV2 with TRDJ1; TRDD3 is a possible D gene (6 bases). Germline CDR1 and CDR2: GEAIGNYY and EKD. Trimming took off 0 bases at V and 0 bases at J, with 13 bases between the two ends. The CDR3 is made up of 16 amino acids.

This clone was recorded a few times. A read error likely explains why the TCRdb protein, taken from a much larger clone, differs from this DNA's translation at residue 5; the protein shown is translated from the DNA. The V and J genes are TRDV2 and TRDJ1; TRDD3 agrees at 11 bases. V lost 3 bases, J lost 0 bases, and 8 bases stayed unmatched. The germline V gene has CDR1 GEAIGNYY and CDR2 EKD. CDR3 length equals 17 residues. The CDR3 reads CACDAIGGYANTDKLIF. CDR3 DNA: TGTGCCTGTGACGCCATTGGGGGATACGCCAACACCGATAAACTCATCTTT.

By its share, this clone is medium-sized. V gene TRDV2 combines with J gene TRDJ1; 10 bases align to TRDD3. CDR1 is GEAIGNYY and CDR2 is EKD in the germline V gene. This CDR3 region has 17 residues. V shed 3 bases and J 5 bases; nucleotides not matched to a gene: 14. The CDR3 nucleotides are TGTGCCTGTGACGCCATACTGGGGGATTCAAACGGGGATAAACTCATCTTT. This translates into CACDAILGDSNGDKLIF.

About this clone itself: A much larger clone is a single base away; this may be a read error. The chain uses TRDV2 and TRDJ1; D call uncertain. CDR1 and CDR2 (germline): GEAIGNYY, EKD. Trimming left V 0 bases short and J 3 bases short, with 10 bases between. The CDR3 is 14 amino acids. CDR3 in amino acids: CACDTVLSADKLIF. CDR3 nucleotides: TGTGCCTGTGACACCGTTTTAAGTGCCGATAAACTCATCTTT.